This TCR beta chain was retrieved from a study of ipilimumab plus nivolumab after autologous stem cell transplantation. Sequencing used immunoSEQ multiplex PCR; TCRdb keeps in-frame clones, though not all of them. The sample holds fewer than 20,000 clones, about 81% seen once. Looked up from germline, CDR1 is SEHNR and CDR2 is FQNEAQ (reference sequence). The CDR3 loop spans 15 amino acids. In the case of this clone: Mismatch with germline at one junction end may stem from a read error.

Sequences were derived from PBMCs, sampled in a trial of ipilimumab plus nivolumab as post-transplant consolidation. J is TRBJ1-6 and V is TRBV7-9; 9 bases fit TRBD1. This TCR derives from a male donor with diffuse large B-cell lymphoma. The CDR3 DNA sequence: TGTGCCAGCAGCTTGGGACAGGGTGGGAATTCGCCCCTCCACTTT. Amino acids: CASSLGQGGNSPLHF. The full variable domain, in which reference TRBV7-9 and TRBJ1-6 provide the parts outside the CDR3, is DTGVSQNPRHKITKRGQNVTFRCDPISEHNRLYWYRQTLGQGPEFLTYFQNEAQLEKSRLLSDRFSAERPKGSFSTLEIQRTEQGDSAMYLCASSLGQGGNSPLHFGNGTRLTVT.